These 2 T cell receptor beta chains share one sample of origin, sequenced in a study of OX40 agonist ivuxolimab in advanced cancers. Clones were read by immunoSEQ multiplex PCR, and TCRdb kept only the in-frame ones, dropping some. The repertoire holds roughly 67,000 clones, with roughly 85% as singletons. Sequences were derived from CD4+ or CD8+ T cells sorted from blood, sampled in a trial of the OX40 agonist ivuxolimab. These receptors were obtained from an adult with an advanced solid tumor such as melanoma, head and neck, liver or kidney cancer.

This clone occurred a few times. V is TRBV6-1 and J is TRBJ1-1; tentatively, D is TRBD1 (5 bases). V lost 0 bases and J lost 3, with 11 bases in between. The CDR3 has 15 amino acids. From germline, CDR1 is MNHNS and CDR2 SASEGT. The DNA for the CDR3 is TGTGCCAGCAGTGAAGCGGCAGGGTGGGACACTGAAGCTTTCTTT. Translation: CASSEAAGWDTEAFF.

The chain uses TRBV4-3 and TRBJ1-1, with D tentatively TRBD1 (6 bases). Trimming left V 6 bases short and J 7 bases short, with 9 bases between. CDR3 length equals 11 residues. CDR1 LGHNA and CDR2 YSLEER come from the germline V gene. CDR3 loop: CASSHRDEAFF. The DNA of the CDR3 is TGCGCCAGCAGTCACAGGGATGAAGCTTTCTTT.